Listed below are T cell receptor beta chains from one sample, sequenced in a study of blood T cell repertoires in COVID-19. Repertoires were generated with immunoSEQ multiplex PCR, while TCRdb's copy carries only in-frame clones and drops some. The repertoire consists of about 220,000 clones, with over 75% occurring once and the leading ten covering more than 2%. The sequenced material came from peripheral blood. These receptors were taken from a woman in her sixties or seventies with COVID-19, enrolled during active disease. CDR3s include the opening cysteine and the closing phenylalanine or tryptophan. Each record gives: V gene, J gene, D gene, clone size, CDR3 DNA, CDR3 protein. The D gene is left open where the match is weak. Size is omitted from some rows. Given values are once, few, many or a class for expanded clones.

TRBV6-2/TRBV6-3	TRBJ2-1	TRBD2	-	TGTGCCAGCAGTTATCCCCCAGCGGGGGCCGTGAACTACAATGAGCAGTTCTTC	CASSYPPAGAVNYNEQFF
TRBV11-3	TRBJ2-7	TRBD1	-	TGTGCCAGCAGCAGCTCGGGGACAGGGGTTTTCGAGCAGTACTTC	CASSSSGTGVFEQYF
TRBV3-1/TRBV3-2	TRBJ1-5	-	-	TGTGCCAGCAGCCCCGGGATGCAGAGCAATCAGCCCCAGCATTTT	CASSPGMQSNQPQHF
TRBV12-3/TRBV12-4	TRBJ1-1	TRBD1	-	TGTGCCAGCAGGTACACAGGGGGCACTGAAGCTTTCTTT	CASRYTGGTEAFF
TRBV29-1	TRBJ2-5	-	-	TGCAGCGTTGTGGGCCTAGCGAGCCAAGAGACCCAGTACTTC	CSVVGLASQETQYF
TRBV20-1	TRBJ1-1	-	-	TGCAGTGCTAGTGGAGGTTGGGACTCCACTGAAGCTTTCTTT	CSASGGWDSTEAFF
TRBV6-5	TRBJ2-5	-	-	TGTGCCAGCAGTTACCGCCAGACAATCTTGACCCAGTACTTC	CASSYRQTILTQYF
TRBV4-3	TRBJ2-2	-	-	TGCGCCAGCAGCCAAGAGTCGGGTTACACCGGGGAGCTGTTTTTT	CASSQESGYTGELFF
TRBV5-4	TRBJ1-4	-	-	TGTGCCAGCAGCCGACCAGGGACTAATGAAAAACTGTTTTTT	CASSRPGTNEKLFF
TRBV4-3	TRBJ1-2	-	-	TGCGCCAGCGGACCGGGAGTAAACTATGGCTACACCTTC	CASGPGVNYGYTF
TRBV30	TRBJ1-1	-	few	TGTGCCCGTAGGGAGGGGGTGGTTACTGAAGCTTTCTTT	CARREGVVTEAFF
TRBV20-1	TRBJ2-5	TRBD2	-	TGCAGTGCTAGTTGGGTTAGCGGGTTCCAAGAGACCCAGTACTTC	CSASWVSGFQETQYF
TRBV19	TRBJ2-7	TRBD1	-	TGTGCCAGTAGTACCCAGCCGGACAGGGGAAGGAGGGAGCAGTACTTC	CASSTQPDRGRREQYF
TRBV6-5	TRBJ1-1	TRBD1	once	TGTGCCAGCAGTTACGAGGGACAGAGAGTTCGTGAAGCTTTCTTT	CASSYEGQRVREAFF
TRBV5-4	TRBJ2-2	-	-	TGTGCCAGCAGCTTGACCAGATCGAACACCGGGGAGCTGTTTTTT	CASSLTRSNTGELFF
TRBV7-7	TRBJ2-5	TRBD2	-	TGTGCTAGCAGCTTAAGCGGGGGGGCCGGGGAGACCCAGTACTTC	CASSLSGGAGETQYF
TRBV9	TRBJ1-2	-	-	TGTGCCAGCAGCGTCGCCGACAGCTCAAGAGGCTACACCTTC	CASSVADSSRGYTF
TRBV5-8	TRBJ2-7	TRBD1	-	TGTGCCAGCACCGTACCGGGAACAGGGGAGTACGAGCAGTACTTC	CASTVPGTGEYEQYF
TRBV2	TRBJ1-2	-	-	TGTGCCAGCAAGCGAGACGGGGGGGCCGCAGGTGGCTACACCTTC	CASKRDGGAAGGYTF
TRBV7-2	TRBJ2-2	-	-	TGTGCCAGCAGCGGTAGGACAACGAACACCGGGGAGCTGTTTTTT	CASSGRTTNTGELFF
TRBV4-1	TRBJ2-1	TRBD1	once	TGCGCCAGCAGCCCCGGGACAGGGGGCGCTGGGAGCTCCTACAATGAGCAGTTCTTC	CASSPGTGGAGSSYNEQFF
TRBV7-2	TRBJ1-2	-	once	TGTGCCAGCAGCTTAGCCGGGGGGGGGCTTGGCTACACCTTC	CASSLAGGGLGYTF
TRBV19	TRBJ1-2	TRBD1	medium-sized	TGTGCCAGTAGAGGAATAAGGGGGCGCGACTATGGCTACACCTTC	CASRGIRGRDYGYTF
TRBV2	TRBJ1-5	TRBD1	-	TGTGCCAGCAGTCCGACAGGGGGTCAGCCCCAGCATTTT	CASSPTGGQPQHF
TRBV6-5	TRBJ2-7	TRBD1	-	TGTGCCAGCAGTAGGGGGGACAGGGGGAAAAGCGAGCAGTACTTC	CASSRGDRGKSEQYF
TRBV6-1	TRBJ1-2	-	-	TGTGCCAGCAGTGAAGGCGGGGGTTTTGGCTACACCTTC	CASSEGGGFGYTF
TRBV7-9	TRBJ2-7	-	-	TGTGCCAGCAGCTTCGGGGGGCGCTTCTACGAGCAGTACTTC	CASSFGGRFYEQYF
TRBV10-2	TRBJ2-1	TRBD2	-	TGCGCCAGCAGAAGAGTAGCGGGGGGTAAACTCTACAATGAGCAGTTCTTC	CASRRVAGGKLYNEQFF
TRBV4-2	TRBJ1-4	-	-	TGTGCCAGCAGCCAAAGACAGGCGTTTGAAAAACTGTTTTTT	CASSQRQAFEKLFF
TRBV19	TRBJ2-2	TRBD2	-	TGTGCCAGTCGAAGCGGGGGAGGAAACACCGGGGAGCTGTTTTTT	CASRSGGGNTGELFF
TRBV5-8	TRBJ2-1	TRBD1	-	TGTGCCAGCAGCTTGGTGGCAGGACAGGGTTCCTACAATGAGCAGTTCTTC	CASSLVAGQGSYNEQFF
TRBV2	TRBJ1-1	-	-	TGTGCCAGCGTTGGCGGAGGGGTGATGGCTTTCTTT	CASVGGGVMAFF
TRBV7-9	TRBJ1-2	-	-	TGTGCCAGCACCCTGGGGGGAAACTATGGCTACACCTTC	CASTLGGNYGYTF
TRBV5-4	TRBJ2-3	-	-	TGTGCCAGCAGCTTGGAGGGCGGGGCAGGGTCCAGCACAGATACGCAGTATTTT	CASSLEGGAGSSTDTQYF
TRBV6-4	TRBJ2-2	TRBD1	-	TGTGCCAGCAGGAGGGACAGGGAGACCGGGGAGCTGTTTTTT	CASRRDRETGELFF
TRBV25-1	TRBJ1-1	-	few	TGTGCCAGCAGCTACGGGGGAAACACTGAAGCTTTCTTT	CASSYGGNTEAFF
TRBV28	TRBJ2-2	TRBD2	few	TGTGCCAGCAGTTTCCCTAGCGGGAGCTTGGGGACCGGGGAGCTGTTTTTT	CASSFPSGSLGTGELFF
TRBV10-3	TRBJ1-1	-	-	TGTGCCATCAGTGAATGGGGGCGGGACACTGAAGCTTTCTTT	CAISEWGRDTEAFF
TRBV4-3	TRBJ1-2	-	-	TGCGCCAGCAGCCCTGAGCGGGGGATCTACTATGGCTACACCTTC	CASSPERGIYYGYTF
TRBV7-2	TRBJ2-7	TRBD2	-	TGTGCCAGCAGCCTCAGCCACGGACTAGCGGGGGGGGCCTACGAGCAGTACTTC	CASSLSHGLAGGAYEQYF
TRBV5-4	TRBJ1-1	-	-	TGTGCCAGCAGCTTCGCCGGACAATCCAACACTGAAGCTTTCTTT	CASSFAGQSNTEAFF
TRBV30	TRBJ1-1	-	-	TGTGCCTGGAGTCTTGGTCGATACGCGATGTCTGAAGCTTTCTTT	CAWSLGRYAMSEAFF
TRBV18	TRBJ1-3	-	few	TGTGCCAGCTCACCCCCCGGAACTTCAGGGGGAAACACCATATATTTT	CASSPPGTSGGNTIYF
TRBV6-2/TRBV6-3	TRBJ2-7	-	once	TGTGCCAGCAGTTACTCGACGCGGGTTCCCTACGAGCAGTACTTC	CASSYSTRVPYEQYF
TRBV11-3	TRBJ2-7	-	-	TGTGCCAGCGGCTTTCGGAGCGAGCAGTACTTC	CASGFRSEQYF
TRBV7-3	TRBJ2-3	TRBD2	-	TGTGCCAGCAGCCCCAAGGGACTAGCGGGGGGGCTTGATACGCAGTATTTT	CASSPKGLAGGLDTQYF
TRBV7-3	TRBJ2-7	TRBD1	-	TGTGCCAGCAGCCTCACAGGGGCCAACGAGCAGTACTTC	CASSLTGANEQYF
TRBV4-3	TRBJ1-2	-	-	TGCGCCAGCAGCCAAGTCCCCACGGGTAACTATGGCTACACCTTC	CASSQVPTGNYGYTF
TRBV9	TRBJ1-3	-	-	TGTGCCAGCAGCGTAGATGACAGGCCCTACTCTGGAAACACCATATATTTT	CASSVDDRPYSGNTIYF
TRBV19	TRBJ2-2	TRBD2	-	TGTGCCAGTAGTATGAAGCGGGAGGGCTTCGGGGAGCTGTTTTTT	CASSMKREGFGELFF
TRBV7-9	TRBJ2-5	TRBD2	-	TGTGCCAGCAGCCGGGGACTAGCGGGGGACCAAGAGACCCAGTACTTC	CASSRGLAGDQETQYF
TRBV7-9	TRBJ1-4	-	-	TGTGCCAGCAGCTTAGCTGTTCGGGAGGAAAAACTGTTTTTT	CASSLAVREEKLFF
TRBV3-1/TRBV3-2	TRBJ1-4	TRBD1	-	TGTGCCAGCAGCCAATGGGACAGCTCGAATGAAAAACTGTTTTTT	CASSQWDSSNEKLFF
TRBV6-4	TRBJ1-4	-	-	TGTGCCAGCAGCCGGGACTCTGCAACTAATGAAAAACTGTTTTTT	CASSRDSATNEKLFF
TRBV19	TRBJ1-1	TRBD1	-	TGTGCCAGTAGTCAGGACAGGTTGAACACTGAAGCTTTCTTT	CASSQDRLNTEAFF